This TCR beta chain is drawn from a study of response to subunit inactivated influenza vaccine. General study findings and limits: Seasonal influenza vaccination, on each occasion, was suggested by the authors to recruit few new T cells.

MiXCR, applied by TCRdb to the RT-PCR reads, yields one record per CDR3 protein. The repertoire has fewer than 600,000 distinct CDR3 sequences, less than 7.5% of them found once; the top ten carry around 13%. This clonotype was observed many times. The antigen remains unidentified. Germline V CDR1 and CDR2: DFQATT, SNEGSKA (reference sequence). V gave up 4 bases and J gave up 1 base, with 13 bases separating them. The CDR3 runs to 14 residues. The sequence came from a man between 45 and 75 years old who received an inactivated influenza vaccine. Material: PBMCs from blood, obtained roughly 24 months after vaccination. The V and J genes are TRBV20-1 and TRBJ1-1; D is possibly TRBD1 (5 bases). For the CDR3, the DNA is TGCAGTGCTACCCGGGACGGGAAGAACACTGAAGCTTTCTTT. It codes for CSATRDGKNTEAFF.